This T cell receptor (beta chain) was obtained from a study of read filtering for tumor transcriptome and immune sequencing. Study details: Among patients, 17 to 20 were male and about 15 female, aged roughly 40 to 90 (mean about 70).

Overall study findings and caveats: About 81.9% of IR-seq clonotypes had one read, totaling approximately 4% of reads; RNA-seq: 74.6% and 44.6%.

Molecular barcoded adaptors covering alpha/delta and beta/gamma chains were used on around 370 ng RNA. TCRdb called the reads again in MiXCR, with one record for every CDR3 protein. The sample lists about 93,000 distinct CDR3 sequences, about 22% seen once, with 11% in the top ten. In the case of this clonotype: The target antigen is unknown.

Trimming took off 5 bases at V and 8 bases at J, with 15 bases between the two ends. This CDR3 is built from 12 residues. Germline loops: CDR1 DFQATT, CDR2 SNEGSKA (reference sequence). The rearrangement links TRBV20-1 to TRBJ1-2; D gene uncertain. Material for sequencing was a population of CD138-negative cells sorted from bone marrow. The clonotype was recovered from a donor aged 40 or over with multiple myeloma. The CDR3, as DNA: TGCAGTGCTCCAGGTTATTTAGGAGGCTACACCTTC. This gives the protein CSAPGYLGGYTF.